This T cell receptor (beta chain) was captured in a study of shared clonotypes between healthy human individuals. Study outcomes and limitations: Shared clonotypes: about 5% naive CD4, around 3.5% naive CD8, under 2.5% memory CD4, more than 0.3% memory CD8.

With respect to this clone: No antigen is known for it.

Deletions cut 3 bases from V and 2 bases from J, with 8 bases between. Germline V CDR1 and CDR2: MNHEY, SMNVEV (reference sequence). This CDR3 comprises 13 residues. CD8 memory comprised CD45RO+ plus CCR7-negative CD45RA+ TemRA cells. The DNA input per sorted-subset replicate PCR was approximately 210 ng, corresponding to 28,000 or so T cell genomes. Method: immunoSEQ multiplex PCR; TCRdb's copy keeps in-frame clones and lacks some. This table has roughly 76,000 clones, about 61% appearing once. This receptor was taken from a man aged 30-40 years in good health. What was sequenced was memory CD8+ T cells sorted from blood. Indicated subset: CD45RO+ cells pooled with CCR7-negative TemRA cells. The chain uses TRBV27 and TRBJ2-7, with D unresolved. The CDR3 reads CASSFGSAYEQYF. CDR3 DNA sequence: TGTGCCAGCAGTTTCGGGTCCGCCTACGAGCAGTACTTC.